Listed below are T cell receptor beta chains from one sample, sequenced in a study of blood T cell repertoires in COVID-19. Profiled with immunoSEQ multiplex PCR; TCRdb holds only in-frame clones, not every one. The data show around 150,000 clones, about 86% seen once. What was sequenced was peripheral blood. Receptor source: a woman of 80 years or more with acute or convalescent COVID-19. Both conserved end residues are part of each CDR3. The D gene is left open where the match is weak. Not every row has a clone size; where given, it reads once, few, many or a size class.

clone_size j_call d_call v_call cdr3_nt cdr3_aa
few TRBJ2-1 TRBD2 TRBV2 TGTGCCAGCAGTGAGCGACTAGCGGGGGCTTACAATGAGCAGTTCTTC CASSERLAGAYNEQFF
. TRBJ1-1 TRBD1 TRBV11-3 TGTGCCAGCAGTCGGACAGGAAGTAAATCTTTCTTT CASSRTGSKSFF
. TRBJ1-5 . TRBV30 TGTGCCTGGAGTTCCGGGTATAGCAATCAGCCCCAGCATTTT CAWSSGYSNQPQHF
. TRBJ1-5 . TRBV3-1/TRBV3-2 TGTGCCAGCAGCCAAAATCCACAGGGCAATCAGCCCCAGCATTTT CASSQNPQGNQPQHF
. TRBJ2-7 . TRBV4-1 TGCGCCAGCAGCCAAGTCCTTACACGCATCCACGAGCAGTACTTC CASSQVLTRIHEQYF
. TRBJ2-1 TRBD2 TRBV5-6 TGTGCCAGCAGCAGAGATACTAGCGCAAGCTCCTACAATGAGCAGTTCTTC CASSRDTSASSYNEQFF
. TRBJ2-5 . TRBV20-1 TGCAGTGCTAGAACTCTAGAGACCCAGTACTTC CSARTLETQYF
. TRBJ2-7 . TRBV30 TGTGCCTGGACCACAGCCTACGAGCAGTACTTC CAWTTAYEQYF
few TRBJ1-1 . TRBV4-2 TGTGCCAGCAGCCAGCCCCAAGGACAGAGAATTAACACTGAAGCTTTCTTT CASSQPQGQRINTEAFF
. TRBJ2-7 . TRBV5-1 TGCGCCAGCAGCACAGGGCTGGTAACGGGCGAGCAGTACTTC CASSTGLVTGEQYF
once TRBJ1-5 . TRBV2 TGTGCCAGCAGTGAACGGGTGAGTGGCAATCAGCCCCAGCATTTT CASSERVSGNQPQHF
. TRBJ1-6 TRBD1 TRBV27 TGTGCCAGCAGCCTCTCGGACAGGGTGGGTTCACCCCTCCACTTT CASSLSDRVGSPLHF
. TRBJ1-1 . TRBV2 TGTGCCAGCAGTGAAGCTTTGGGGAGTGGCACTGAAGCTTTCTTT CASSEALGSGTEAFF
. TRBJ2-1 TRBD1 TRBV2 TGTGCCAGCAGGGAAAGGACAGGCCAAGTAAATGAGCAGTTCTTC CASRERTGQVNEQFF
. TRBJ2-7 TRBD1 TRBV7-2 TGTGCCAGCAGCTTAGCGGTACCGACAGGGAAGTACTACGAGCAGTACTTC CASSLAVPTGKYYEQYF
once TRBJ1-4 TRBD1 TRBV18 TGTGCCAGCTCACCACAGGGGGCTATTAATGAAAAACTGTTTTTT CASSPQGAINEKLFF
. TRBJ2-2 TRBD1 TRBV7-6 TGTGCCAGCAGCTCCGGGACAGGGATCACCGGGGAGCTGTTTTTT CASSSGTGITGELFF
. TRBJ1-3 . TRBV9 TGTGCCAGCAGCTCGGGAATGCGGATCTCTGGAAACACCATATATTTT CASSSGMRISGNTIYF
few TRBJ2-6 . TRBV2 TGTGCCATTCAAGAGGGGGTTACTGGGGCCAACGTCCTGACTTTC CAIQEGVTGANVLTF
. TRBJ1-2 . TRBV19 TGTGCCAGTAGCAGGGCTGTGGCCTATGGCTACACCTTC CASSRAVAYGYTF
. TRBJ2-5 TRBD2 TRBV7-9 TGTGCCAGCAGCCGGGGGGTTCAAGAGACCCAGTACTTC CASSRGVQETQYF
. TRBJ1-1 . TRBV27 TGTGCCAGCAGCTCAGGGTGGGTGAACACTGAAGCTTTCTTT CASSSGWVNTEAFF
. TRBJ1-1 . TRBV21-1 TGTGCCAGCAGCAAAGACAGGGGAGTTCTATGGAACACTGAAGCTTTCTTT CASSKDRGVLWNTEAFF
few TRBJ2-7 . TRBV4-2 TGTGCCAGCAGCCAAGACCCGTCTAGCTCCTACGAGCAGTACTTC CASSQDPSSSYEQYF
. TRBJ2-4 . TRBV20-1 TGCAGTGCTAGTATGGCGGGGTTAGGAAACATTCAGTACTTC CSASMAGLGNIQYF
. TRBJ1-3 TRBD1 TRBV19 TGTGCCAGTAGCCCATTACAGGGGGCATCCTCTGGAAACACCATATATTTT CASSPLQGASSGNTIYF
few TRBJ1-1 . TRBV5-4 TGTGCCAGCAGCTTGGATCGGGGGAGGCGCACTGAAGCTTTCTTT CASSLDRGRRTEAFF
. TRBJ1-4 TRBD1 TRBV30 TGTGCCTGGAGTGTAGTGTCAGGGGGTCGGGAAAAACTGTTTTTT CAWSVVSGGREKLFF
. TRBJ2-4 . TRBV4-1 TGCGCCAGCAGCCAAGGGTTCGGGGGTAGGAAAAACATTCAGTACTTC CASSQGFGGRKNIQYF
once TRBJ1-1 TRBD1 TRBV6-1 TGTGCCAGCAGTGAGGTCAGGGGGACTGAAGCTTTCTTT CASSEVRGTEAFF
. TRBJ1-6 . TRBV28 TGTGCCAGCACGGCCCCCCGGGGACCCCTCCACTTT CASTAPRGPLHF
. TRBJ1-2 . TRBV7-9 TGTGCCAGCAGCTTAGCTACCGCCGGCTATGGCTACACCTTC CASSLATAGYGYTF
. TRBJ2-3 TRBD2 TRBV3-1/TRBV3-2 TGTGCCAGCAGCCGCCAACTAGCGGGAGCCAAGGTAGGGGATACGCAGTATTTT CASSRQLAGAKVGDTQYF
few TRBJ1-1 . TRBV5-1 TGCGCCAGCAGTTTTTCAGGGGCAGACACTGAAGCTTTCTTT CASSFSGADTEAFF
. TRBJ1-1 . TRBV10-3 TGTGCCATCAGTGAGATAGGGGAAAACACTGAAGCTTTCTTT CAISEIGENTEAFF
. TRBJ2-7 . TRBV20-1 TGCAGTGCTTCCGGGAACTACGAGCAGTACTTC CSASGNYEQYF
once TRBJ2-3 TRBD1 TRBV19 TGTGCCAGTAGCCGGGACAGGGGGCAAGCAGATACGCAGTATTTT CASSRDRGQADTQYF
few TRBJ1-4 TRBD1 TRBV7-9 TGTGCCAGCAGCTTGGGGGACAGGATGGATGAAAAACTGTTTTTT CASSLGDRMDEKLFF